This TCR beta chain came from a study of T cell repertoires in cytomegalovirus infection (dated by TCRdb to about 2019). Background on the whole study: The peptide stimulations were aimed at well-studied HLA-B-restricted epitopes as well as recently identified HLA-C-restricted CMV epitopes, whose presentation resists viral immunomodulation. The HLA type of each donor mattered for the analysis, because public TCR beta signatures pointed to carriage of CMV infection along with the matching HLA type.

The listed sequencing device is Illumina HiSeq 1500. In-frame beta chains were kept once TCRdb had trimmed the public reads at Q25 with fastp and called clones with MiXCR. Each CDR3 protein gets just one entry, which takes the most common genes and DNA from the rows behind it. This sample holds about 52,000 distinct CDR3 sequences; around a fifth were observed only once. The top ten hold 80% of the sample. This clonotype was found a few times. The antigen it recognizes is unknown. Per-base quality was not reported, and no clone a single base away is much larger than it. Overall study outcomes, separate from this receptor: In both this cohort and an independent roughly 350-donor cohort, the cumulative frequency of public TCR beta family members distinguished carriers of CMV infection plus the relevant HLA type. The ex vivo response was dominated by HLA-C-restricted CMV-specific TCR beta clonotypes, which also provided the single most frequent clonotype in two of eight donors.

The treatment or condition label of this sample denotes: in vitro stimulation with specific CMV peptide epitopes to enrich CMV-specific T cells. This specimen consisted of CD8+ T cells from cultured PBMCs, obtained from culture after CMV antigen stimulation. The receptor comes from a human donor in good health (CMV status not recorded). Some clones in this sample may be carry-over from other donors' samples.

The CDR3 is CASSLDPGTGNTEAFF. The DNA reads TGTGCCAGCAGCCTAGACCCAGGGACAGGGAACACTGAAGCTTTCTTT. The chain couples TRBV7-6 to TRBJ1-1; 8 central nucleotides agree with TRBD1. The V end gives up 5 bases and the J end 1 base, leaving 9 bases in the junction not matched to a gene. Its CDR3 holds 16 amino acids, cysteine through phenylalanine. CDR3 DNA only is kept here, 48 bases in frame from base 1. From the germline V gene, CDR1 is SGHVS and CDR2 is FNYEAQ.